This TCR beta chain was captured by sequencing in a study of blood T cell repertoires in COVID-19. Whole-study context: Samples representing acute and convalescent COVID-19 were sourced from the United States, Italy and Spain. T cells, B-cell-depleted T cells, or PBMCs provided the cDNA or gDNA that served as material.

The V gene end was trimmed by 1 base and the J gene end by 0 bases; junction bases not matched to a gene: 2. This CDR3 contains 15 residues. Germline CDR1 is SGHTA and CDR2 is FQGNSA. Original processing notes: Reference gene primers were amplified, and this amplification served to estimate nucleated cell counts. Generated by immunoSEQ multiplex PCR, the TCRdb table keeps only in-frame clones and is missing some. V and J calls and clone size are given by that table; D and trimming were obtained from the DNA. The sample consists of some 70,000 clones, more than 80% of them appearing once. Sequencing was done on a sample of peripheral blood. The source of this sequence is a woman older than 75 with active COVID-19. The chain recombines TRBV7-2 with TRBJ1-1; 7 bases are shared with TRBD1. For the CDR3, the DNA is TGTGCCAGCAGCTTAGTGGGACAGCTGAACACTGAAGCTTTCTTT. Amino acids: CASSLVGQLNTEAFF.